This passage covers 11 T cell receptor beta chains from one sample sequenced in a study of early T cells in non-severe SARS-CoV-2 infection. TCRdb re-called the 5' RACE reads through MiXCR, storing one row per CDR3 protein. This table holds some 54,000 distinct CDR3 sequences, about 10% found once. The sample consisted of whole blood. These receptors all stem from an adult who was a healthcare worker with PCR-confirmed SARS-CoV-2 infection or an uninfected control (not recorded which).

This clonotype was counted ten times or more. This sequence joins TRBV11-2 and TRBJ1-6; TRBD1 matches 7 bases. Germline V gives CDR1 SGHAT, CDR2 FQNNGV. This CDR3 comprises 15 residues. With V trimmed by 1 base and J by 4 bases, 1 base remained unmatched. In nucleotides, the CDR3 is TGTGCCAGCAGCTTAGCGGGACAGTATAATTCACCCCTCCACTTT. It is translated as CASSLAGQYNSPLHF.

This clonotype occurred many times. This chain connects TRBV20-1 to TRBJ1-4, with 8 bases fitting TRBD1. The germline V gene encodes CDR1 DFQATT and CDR2 SNEGSKA (reference sequence). Trimming cost V 5 bases and J 7 bases; bases outside gene matches: 6. There are 13 residues in the CDR3. The CDR3 DNA follows: TGCAGTGCTGGAGCAGGGGGCGGTGAAAAACTGTTTTTT. Translation: CSAGAGGGEKLFF.

This clonotype has at least ten counts. V gene TRBV13 combines with J gene TRBJ2-3, with D unclear. This CDR3 region has 13 residues. Germline CDR1 is PRHDT and CDR2 is FYEKMQ (reference sequence). V shed 3 bases and J shed 7 bases, with 11 bases lying between them. The CDR3 sequence is CASSLTEIHTQYF. The CDR3 region has the DNA TGTGCCAGCAGCTTGACGGAAATACATACGCAGTATTTT.

This clonotype was seen ten or more times. The chain has TRBV3-1 and TRBJ1-2; tentative D call: TRBD1 (6 bases). The CDR3 loop spans 14 amino acids. The V end lost 1 base, the J end lost 8 bases, and 14 bases lay between the germline ends. The germline V gene has CDR1 LGHDT and CDR2 YNNKEL (reference sequence). CDR3 sequence: CASSQVGQGGGYTF. CDR3 DNA: TGTGCCAGCAGCCAAGTGGGACAAGGTGGAGGCTACACCTTC.

This clonotype was detected many times. This chain uses TRBV5-1 with TRBJ2-2; TRBD1 agrees at 10 bases. V was pared by 4 bases and J by 7 bases, with 7 bases of the junction left unmatched. The CDR3 is made up of 15 amino acids. Germline CDR1 SGHRS, CDR2 YFSETQ. Here the CDR3 DNA reads TGCGCCAGCAGCGCCCGGGACAGGGGAGTCGGGGAGCTGTTTTTT. Its translation is CASSARDRGVGELFF.

A few counts support this clonotype. This chain connects TRBV11-2 to TRBJ1-2; tentative D call: TRBD1 (5 bases). V was cut by 5 bases and J by 5 bases, with 12 bases left in between. The CDR3 consists of 13 residues. Germline V gene sequence: CDR1 SGHAT, CDR2 FQNNGV. The CDR3 loop is CASSPGIWYGYTF. The CDR3 bases are TGTGCCAGCAGCCCAGGGATTTGGTATGGCTACACCTTC.

This clonotype has at least ten counts. The chain carries TRBV7-9 and TRBJ2-4; possibly TRBD2 for D (7 bases). Per the germline V gene, CDR1 is SEHNR and CDR2 is FQNEAQ (reference sequence). CDR3 size: 15 residues. V was pared by 4 bases and J by 8 bases, with 18 bases between. In DNA form, the CDR3 reads TGTGCCAGCAGCTCCGTACTGGGGGGGCGAGACATTCAGTACTTC. Its protein product is CASSSVLGGRDIQYF.

The chain is built from TRBV30 and TRBJ2-6; TRBD1 agrees at 7 bases. CDR1 and CDR2 (germline): GTSNPN, SVGIG (reference sequence). The ends lost 0 bases at V and 4 bases at J; junction bases unmatched: 9. The CDR3 spans 17 residues. This CDR3 reads CAWSVNNRGTGANVLTF. CDR3 sequence (DNA): TGTGCCTGGAGTGTAAATAACAGGGGTACCGGGGCCAACGTCCTGACTTTC.

This clonotype was found a few times. The V and J genes are TRBV7-2 and TRBJ2-3; either TRBD1 or TRBD2 may supply D (5 bases each). This CDR3 spans 15 amino acids. The V gene's germline CDR1 is SGHTA and CDR2 FQGNSA. V dropped 5 bases and J dropped 6 bases, with 18 bases sitting between them. The CDR3 loop is CASSLGTPPRDTQYF. CDR3 nucleotides: TGTGCCAGCAGCCTCGGGACCCCGCCCCGGGATACGCAGTATTTT.

V is TRBV27 and J is TRBJ1-2, with D tentatively TRBD1 (5 bases). Germline CDR1 is MNHEY and CDR2 is SMNVEV (reference sequence). V shed 5 bases and J shed 3 bases, with 13 bases lying between them. The CDR3 extends over 14 amino acids. This CDR3 is CASSQTRDYYGYTF. The DNA of the CDR3 is TGTGCCAGCAGTCAAACCAGGGACTACTATGGCTACACCTTC.

This clonotype has at least ten counts. The chain links TRBV9 to TRBJ1-2, with D possibly TRBD1 on 5 matching bases. The CDR3 totals 17 residues. V lost 0 bases and J lost 6, with 21 bases in between. Per the germline V gene, CDR1 is SGDLS and CDR2 is YYNGEE. The CDR3 sequence is CASSVGGGLRVRDGYTF. Here the CDR3 DNA reads TGTGCCAGCAGCGTAGGGGGAGGCCTCAGGGTAAGGGATGGCTACACCTTC.